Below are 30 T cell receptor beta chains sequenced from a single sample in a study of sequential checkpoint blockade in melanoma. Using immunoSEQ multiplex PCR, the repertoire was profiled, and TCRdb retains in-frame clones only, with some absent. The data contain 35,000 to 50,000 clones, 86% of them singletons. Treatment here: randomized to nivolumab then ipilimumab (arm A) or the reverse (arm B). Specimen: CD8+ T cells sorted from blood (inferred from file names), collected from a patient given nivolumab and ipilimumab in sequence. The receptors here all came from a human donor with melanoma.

CDR3 region: CASTTGGVDEQYF. CDR3 in DNA: TGCGCCAGCACGACAGGGGGGGTTGACGAGCAGTACTTC. The gene calls are TRBV5-1 and TRBJ2-7, with TRBD1 identical over 9 bases. This CDR3 contains 13 residues. Per the germline V gene, CDR1 is SGHRS and CDR2 is YFSETQ. Losses at the gene ends were 6 bases for V and 5 bases for J; bases not matched to a gene: 6. Using reference TRBV5-1 and TRBJ2-7 for the parts outside the CDR3, the full variable domain is KAGVTQTPRYLIKTRGQQVTLSCSPISGHRSVSWYQQTPGQGLQFLFEYFSETQRNKGNFPGRFSGRQFSNSRSEMNVSTLELGDSALYLCASTTGGVDEQYFGPGTRLTVT.

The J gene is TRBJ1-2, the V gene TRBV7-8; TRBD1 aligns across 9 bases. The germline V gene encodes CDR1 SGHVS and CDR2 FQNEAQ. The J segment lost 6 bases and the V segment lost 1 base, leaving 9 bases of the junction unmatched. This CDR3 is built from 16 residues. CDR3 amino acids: CASSLGGTGRVDGYTF. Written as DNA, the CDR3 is TGTGCCAGCAGCTTAGGCGGGACAGGGCGAGTCGATGGCTACACCTTC. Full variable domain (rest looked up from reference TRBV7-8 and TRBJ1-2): GAGVSQSPRYKVAKRGQDVALRCDPISGHVSLFWYQQALGQGPEFLTYFQNEAQLDKSGLPSDRFFAERPEGSVSTLKIQRTQQEDSAVYLCASSLGGTGRVDGYTFGSGTRLTVV.

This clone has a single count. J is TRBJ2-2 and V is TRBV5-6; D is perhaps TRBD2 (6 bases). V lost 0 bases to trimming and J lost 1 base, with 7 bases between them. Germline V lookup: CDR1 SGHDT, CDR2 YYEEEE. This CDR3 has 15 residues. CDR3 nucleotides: TGTGCCAGCAGCTTGGTGCGGGGGAACACCGGGGAGCTGTTTTTT. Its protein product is CASSLVRGNTGELFF.

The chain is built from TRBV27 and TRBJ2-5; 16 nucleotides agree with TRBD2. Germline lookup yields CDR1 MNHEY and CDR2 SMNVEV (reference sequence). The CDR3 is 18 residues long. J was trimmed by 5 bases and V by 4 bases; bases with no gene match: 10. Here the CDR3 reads CASSSGLAGGGTGETQYF. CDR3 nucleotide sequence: TGTGCCAGCAGTTCGGGACTAGCGGGGGGGGGTACCGGCGAGACCCAGTACTTC.

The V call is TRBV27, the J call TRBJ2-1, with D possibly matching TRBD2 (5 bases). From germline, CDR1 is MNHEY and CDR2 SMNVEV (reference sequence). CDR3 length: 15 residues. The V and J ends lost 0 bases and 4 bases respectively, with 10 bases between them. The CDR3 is CASSLSGGFYNEQFF. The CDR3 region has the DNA TGTGCCAGCAGTTTATCCGGCGGGTTTTACAATGAGCAGTTCTTC.

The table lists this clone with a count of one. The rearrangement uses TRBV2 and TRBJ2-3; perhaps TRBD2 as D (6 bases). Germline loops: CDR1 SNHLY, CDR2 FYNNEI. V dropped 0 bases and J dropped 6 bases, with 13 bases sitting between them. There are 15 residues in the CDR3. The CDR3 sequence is CASSEALAGSDTQYF. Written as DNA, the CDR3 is TGTGCCAGCAGTGAAGCTCTGGCGGGGTCGGATACGCAGTATTTT.

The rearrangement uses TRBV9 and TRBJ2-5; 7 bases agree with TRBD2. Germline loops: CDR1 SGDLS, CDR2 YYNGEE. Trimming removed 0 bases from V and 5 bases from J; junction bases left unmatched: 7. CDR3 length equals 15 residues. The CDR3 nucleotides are TGTGCCAGCAGCGTAGGTGCGGGAGTCCGTGAGACCCAGTACTTC. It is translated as CASSVGAGVRETQYF.

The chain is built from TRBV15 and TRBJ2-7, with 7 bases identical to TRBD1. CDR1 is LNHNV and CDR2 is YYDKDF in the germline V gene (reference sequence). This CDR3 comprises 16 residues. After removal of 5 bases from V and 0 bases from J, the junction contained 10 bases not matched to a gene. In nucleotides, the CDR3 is TGTGCCACCAGCGCCTACACGACAGGGAGCTCCTACGAGCAGTACTTC. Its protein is CATSAYTTGSSYEQYF.

The CDR3 loop is CASGASGNTEAFF. The CDR3 DNA is TGTGCCAGCGGAGCATCGGGGAACACTGAAGCTTTCTTT. The chain combines TRBV9 with TRBJ1-1, with unresolved D. Trimming cost V 7 bases and J 1 base, with 11 bases left between them. The CDR3 runs to 13 residues. Per germline, CDR1 SGDLS and CDR2 YYNGEE.

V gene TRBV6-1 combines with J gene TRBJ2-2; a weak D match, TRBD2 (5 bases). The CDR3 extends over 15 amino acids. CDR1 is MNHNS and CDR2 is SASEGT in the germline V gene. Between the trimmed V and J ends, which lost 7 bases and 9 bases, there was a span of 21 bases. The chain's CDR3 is CASTSDPGTSRELFF. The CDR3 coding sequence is TGTGCCAGCACTTCAGACCCGGGAACCAGCCGGGAGCTGTTTTTT.

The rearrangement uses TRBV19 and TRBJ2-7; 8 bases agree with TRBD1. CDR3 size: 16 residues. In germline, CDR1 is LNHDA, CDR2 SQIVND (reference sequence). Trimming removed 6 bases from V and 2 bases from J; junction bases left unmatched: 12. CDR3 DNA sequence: TGTGCCAGTAGGCAAACAGCCGGGACAGGCACCTACGAGCAGTACTTC. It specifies CASRQTAGTGTYEQYF.

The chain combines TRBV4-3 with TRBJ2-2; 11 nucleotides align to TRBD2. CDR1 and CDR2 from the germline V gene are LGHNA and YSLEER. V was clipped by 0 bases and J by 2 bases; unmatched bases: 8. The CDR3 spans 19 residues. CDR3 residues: CASSQDLAGGPGNTGELFF. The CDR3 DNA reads TGCGCCAGCAGCCAAGATTTAGCGGGAGGGCCGGGAAACACCGGGGAGCTGTTTTTT.

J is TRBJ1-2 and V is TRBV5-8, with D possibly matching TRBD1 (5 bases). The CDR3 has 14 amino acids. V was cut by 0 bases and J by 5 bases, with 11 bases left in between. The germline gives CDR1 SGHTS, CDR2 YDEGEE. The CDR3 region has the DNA TGTGCCAGCAGCTTGGAGGTAGGGGATTATGGCTACACCTTC. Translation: CASSLEVGDYGYTF.

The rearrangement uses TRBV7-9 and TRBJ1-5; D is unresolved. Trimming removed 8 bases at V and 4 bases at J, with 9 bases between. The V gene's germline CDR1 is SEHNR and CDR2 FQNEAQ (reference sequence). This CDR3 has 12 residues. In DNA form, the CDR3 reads TGTGCCAGCGGACCGGGAAATCAGCCCCAGCATTTT. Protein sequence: CASGPGNQPQHF.

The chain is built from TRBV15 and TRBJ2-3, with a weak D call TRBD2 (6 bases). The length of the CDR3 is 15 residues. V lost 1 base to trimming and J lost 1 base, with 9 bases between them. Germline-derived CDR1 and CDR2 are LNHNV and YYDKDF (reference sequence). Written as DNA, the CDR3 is TGTGCCACCAGCAGAGGGGCTAGCGGCACAGATACGCAGTATTTT. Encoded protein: CATSRGASGTDTQYF.

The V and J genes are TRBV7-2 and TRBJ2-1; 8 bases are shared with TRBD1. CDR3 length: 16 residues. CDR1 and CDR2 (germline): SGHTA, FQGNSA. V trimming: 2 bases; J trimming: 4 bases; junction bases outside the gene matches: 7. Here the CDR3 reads CASSLINRGLYNEQFF. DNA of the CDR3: TGTGCCAGCAGCTTAATAAACAGGGGGTTATACAATGAGCAGTTCTTC.

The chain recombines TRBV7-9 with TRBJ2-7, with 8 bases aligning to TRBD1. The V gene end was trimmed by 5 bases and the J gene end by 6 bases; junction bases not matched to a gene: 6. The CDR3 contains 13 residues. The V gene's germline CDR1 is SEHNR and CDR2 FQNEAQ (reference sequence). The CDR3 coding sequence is TGTGCCAGCAGCCTGACAGGGGCTGGCGAGCAGTACTTC. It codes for CASSLTGAGEQYF.

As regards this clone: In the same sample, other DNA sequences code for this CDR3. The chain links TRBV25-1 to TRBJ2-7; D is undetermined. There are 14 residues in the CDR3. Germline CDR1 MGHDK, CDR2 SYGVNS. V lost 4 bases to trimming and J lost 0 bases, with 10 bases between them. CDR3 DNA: TGTGCCAGCAGTGGGAGTTTCAGCTCCTACGAGCAGTACTTC. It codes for CASSGSFSSYEQYF.

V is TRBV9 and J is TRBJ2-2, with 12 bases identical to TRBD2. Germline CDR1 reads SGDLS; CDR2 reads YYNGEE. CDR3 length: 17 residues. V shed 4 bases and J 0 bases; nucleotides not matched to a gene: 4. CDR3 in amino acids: CASSRGLAGPNTGELFF. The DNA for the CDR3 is TGTGCCAGCAGCAGAGGACTAGCGGGACCGAACACCGGGGAGCTGTTTTTT.

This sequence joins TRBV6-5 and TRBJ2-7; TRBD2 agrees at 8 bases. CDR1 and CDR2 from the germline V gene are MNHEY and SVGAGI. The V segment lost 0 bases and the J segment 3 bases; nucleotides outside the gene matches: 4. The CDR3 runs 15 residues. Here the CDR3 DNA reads TGTGCCAGCAGTTACTCGGCTAGCGGGTTCTACGAGCAGTACGTC. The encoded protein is CASSYSASGFYEQYV.

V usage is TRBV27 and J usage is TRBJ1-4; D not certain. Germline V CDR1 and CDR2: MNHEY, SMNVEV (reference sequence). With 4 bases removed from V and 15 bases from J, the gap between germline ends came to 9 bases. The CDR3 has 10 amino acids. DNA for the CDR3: TGTGCCAGCAGTTCCGCGGAGGTGTTTTTT. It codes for CASSSAEVFF. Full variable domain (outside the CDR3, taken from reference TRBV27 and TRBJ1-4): EAQVTQNPRYLITVTGKKLTVTCSQNMNHEYMSWYRQDPGLGLRQIYYSMNVEVTDKGDVPEGYKVSRKEKRNFPLILESPSPNQTSLYFCASSSAEVFFGSGTQLSVL.

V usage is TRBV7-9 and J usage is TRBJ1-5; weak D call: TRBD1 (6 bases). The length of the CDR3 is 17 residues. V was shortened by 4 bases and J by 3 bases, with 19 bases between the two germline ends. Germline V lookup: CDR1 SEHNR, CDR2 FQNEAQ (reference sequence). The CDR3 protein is CASSSEGGGQINQPQHF. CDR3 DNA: TGTGCCAGCAGCTCAGAAGGGGGTGGACAAATCAATCAGCCCCAGCATTTT.

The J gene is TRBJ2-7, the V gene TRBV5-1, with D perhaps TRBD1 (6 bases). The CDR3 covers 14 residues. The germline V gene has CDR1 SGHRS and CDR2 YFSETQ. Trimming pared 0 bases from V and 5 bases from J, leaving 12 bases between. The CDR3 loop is CASSLESGDHEQYF. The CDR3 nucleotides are TGCGCCAGCAGCTTGGAGTCAGGGGACCACGAGCAGTACTTC.

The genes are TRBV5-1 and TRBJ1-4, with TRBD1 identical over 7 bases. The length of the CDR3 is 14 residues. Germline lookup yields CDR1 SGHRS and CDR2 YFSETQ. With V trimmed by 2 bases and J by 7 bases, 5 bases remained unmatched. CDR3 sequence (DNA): TGCGCCAGCAGCTTCCTCGGGACAGCTGAAAAACTGTTTTTT. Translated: CASSFLGTAEKLFF.

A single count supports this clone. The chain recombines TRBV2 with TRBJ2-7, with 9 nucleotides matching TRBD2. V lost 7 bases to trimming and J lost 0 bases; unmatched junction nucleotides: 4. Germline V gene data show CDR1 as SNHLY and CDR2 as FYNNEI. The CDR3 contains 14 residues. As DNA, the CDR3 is TGTGCCAGCAAGTTGACTAGCGGCTCCTACGAGCAGTACTTC. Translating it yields CASKLTSGSYEQYF.

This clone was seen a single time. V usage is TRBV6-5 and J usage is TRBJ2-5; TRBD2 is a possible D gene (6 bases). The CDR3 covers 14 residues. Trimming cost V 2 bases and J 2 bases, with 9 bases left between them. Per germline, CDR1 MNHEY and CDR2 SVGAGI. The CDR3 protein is CASSYVGTQETQYF. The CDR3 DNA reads TGTGCCAGCAGTTACGTGGGGACTCAAGAGACCCAGTACTTC.

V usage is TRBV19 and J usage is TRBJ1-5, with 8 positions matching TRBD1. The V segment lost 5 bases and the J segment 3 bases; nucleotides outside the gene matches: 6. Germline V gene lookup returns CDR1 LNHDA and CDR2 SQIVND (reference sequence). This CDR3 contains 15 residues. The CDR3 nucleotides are TGTGCCAGTAGTGAGGACAGGGAAATCAATCAGCCCCAGCATTTT. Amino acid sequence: CASSEDREINQPQHF.

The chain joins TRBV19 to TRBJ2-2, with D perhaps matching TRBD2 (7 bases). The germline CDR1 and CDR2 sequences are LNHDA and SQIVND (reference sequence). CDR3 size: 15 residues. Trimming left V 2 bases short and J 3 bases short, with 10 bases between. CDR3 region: CASSIMGGHTGELFF. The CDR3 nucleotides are TGTGCCAGTAGTATAATGGGGGGGCACACCGGGGAGCTGTTTTTT.

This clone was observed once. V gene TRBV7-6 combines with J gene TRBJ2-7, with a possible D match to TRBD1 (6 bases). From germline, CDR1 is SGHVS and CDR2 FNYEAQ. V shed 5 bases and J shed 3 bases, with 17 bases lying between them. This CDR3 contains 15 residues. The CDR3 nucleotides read TGTGCCAGCAGCGAGTACCGCCGGGACAACTACGAGCAGTACTTC. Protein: CASSEYRRDNYEQYF.

The DNA for the CDR3 is TGTGCCAGTAGTCGTTTCCCGGTGGATACGCAGTATTTT. It yields the protein CASSRFPVDTQYF. This chain connects TRBV19 to TRBJ2-3, with unresolved D. Trimming removed 5 bases at V and 6 bases at J, with 12 bases between. This CDR3 spans 13 amino acids. Germline lookup yields CDR1 LNHDA and CDR2 SQIVND (reference sequence).